This T cell receptor beta chain came from a study of T-cell memory formation after mild COVID-19. At the level of the study: Most TCR clusters belonged to a single donor.

Each CDR3 protein gets one entry after TCRdb re-called the 5' RACE reads with MiXCR. The data contain about 310,000 distinct CDR3 sequences, approximately 16% of them seen just once; the ten biggest clones take up roughly 20%. This CDR3 spans 15 amino acids. V shed 4 bases and J shed 4 bases, with 16 bases lying between them. Germline V lookup: CDR1 MNHNY, CDR2 SVGAGI (reference sequence). The specimen was PBMCs or a T cell subset sorted from them (not recorded which). The chain links TRBV6-6 to TRBJ2-5; D tentatively fits TRBD1 or TRBD2 (5 bases each). This sequence originates from a young man who had mild COVID-19 (a few samples of this study predate the infection). Cell type and time point are not known. CDR3 sequence (DNA): TGTGCCAGCAGTTCCAGGGAGTTCGGATTAGAGACCCAGTACTTC. Translation gives CASSSREFGLETQYF.